This TCR beta chain was found in a study of blood T cells in healthy people across ages. The CDR3 runs 18 residues. Germline assignment: CDR1 KGHSH and CDR2 LQKENI. V lost 4 bases to trimming and J lost 2 bases, with 24 bases between them. A J-beta primer mix and a sample-barcoded 5' primer were used in a second PCR of about 6 to 12 cycles. MiXCR was run by TCRdb on the 5' RACE reads, yielding one entry per CDR3 protein. In the table there are around 1.5 million distinct CDR3 sequences, roughly 30% of which are singletons. The sequenced sample was blood. The rearrangement joins TRBV18 to TRBJ2-7, with D maybe TRBD2 (5 bases). This TCR came from a woman aged 30 to 39 in good health. CDR3 protein: CASSRGAIRGSIPYEQYF. CDR3 DNA sequence: TGTGCCAGCTCACGGGGTGCCATCCGAGGGTCGATCCCCTACGAGCAGTACTTC.